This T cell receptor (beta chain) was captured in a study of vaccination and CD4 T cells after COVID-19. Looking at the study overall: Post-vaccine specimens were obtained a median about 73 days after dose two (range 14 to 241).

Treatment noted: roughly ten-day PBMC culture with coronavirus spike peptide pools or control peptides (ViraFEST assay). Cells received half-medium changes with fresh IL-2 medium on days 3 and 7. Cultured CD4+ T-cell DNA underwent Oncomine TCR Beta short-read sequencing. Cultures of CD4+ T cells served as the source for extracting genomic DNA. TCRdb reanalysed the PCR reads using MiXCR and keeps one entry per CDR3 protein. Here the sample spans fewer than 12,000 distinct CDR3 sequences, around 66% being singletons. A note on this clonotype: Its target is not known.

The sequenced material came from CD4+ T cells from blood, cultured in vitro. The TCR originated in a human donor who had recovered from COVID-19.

As DNA, the CDR3 is TGTGCCTGTCAACAGGGGAGTCACGGCTACACCTTC. Protein sequence: CACQQGSHGYTF. The genes are TRBV30 and TRBJ1-2; 7 bases line up with TRBD1. CDR1 is GTSNPN and CDR2 is SVGIG in the germline V gene (reference sequence). The CDR3 runs 12 residues. The trim removed 6 bases at V and 8 bases at J, leaving 9 bases unmatched.